These T cell receptor beta chains were read from a single sample in a study of cytomegalovirus exposure and HLA in healthy donors. Clones were sequenced by immunoSEQ multiplex PCR, and TCRdb holds only the in-frame ones, with some missing. The table records some 150,000 clones, approximately 91% of them present only once. Sequenced material: PBMCs. The receptors were gathered from a man between 18 and 29 years old in good health and CMV-seronegative. Both conserved end residues are part of each CDR3. A D gene is named only where the DNA matches it firmly. Size values are once, few and many counts, or a class for expanded clones, and some rows have none.

clone size	V gene	J gene	D gene	CDR3 DNA	CDR3 protein
.	TRBV7-8	TRBJ2-5	.	TGTGCCAGCAGCCGTGGGAGTAGAGAGACCCAGTACTTC	CASSRGSRETQYF
.	TRBV6-1	TRBJ1-1	.	TGTGCCAGCAGTCGACAGGTGGATAATGAAGCTTTCTTT	CASSRQVDNEAFF
once	TRBV11-2	TRBJ1-5	.	TGTGCCAGCAGCCCGGGGGGTTTTGGCAATCAGCCCCAGCATTTT	CASSPGGFGNQPQHF
.	TRBV9	TRBJ2-1	.	TGTGCCAGCACCCAGTCCGAGGTAATGTACAATGAGCAGTTCTTC	CASTQSEVMYNEQFF
.	TRBV11-3	TRBJ1-1	TRBD1	TGTGCCAGCAGCTCGGGACAGGGGAACACTGAAGCTTTCTTT	CASSSGQGNTEAFF
.	TRBV28	TRBJ2-3	TRBD2	TGTGCCAGCAGTTTATCCACGGGACTAGCGGGAGGGAGTGGAACAAATACGCAGTATTTT	CASSLSTGLAGGSGTNTQYF
.	TRBV27	TRBJ2-7	TRBD1	TGTGCCAGCAGACAGGGGGCGAGGTACGAGCAGTACTTC	CASRQGARYEQYF
.	TRBV10-3	TRBJ2-3	TRBD1	TGTGCCATCAGCCCGGGACAGCTGACAGATACGCAGTATTTT	CAISPGQLTDTQYF
.	TRBV7-8	TRBJ1-3	.	TGTGCCAGCGCAAGGCCCCAGGGGCTGGGTGGAAACACCATATATTTT	CASARPQGLGGNTIYF
.	TRBV19	TRBJ1-2	TRBD1	TGTGCCAGTAGTATCTCCTCCCGGACAGGGTACTATGGCTACACCTTC	CASSISSRTGYYGYTF
.	TRBV10-3	TRBJ1-2	.	TGTGCCATCCGCCGGGACAAGAATGGCTACACCTTC	CAIRRDKNGYTF
.	TRBV7-2	TRBJ2-7	TRBD1	TGTGCCAGCAGCTCAACAGGGGCGCGTGAGCAGTACTTC	CASSSTGAREQYF
.	TRBV7-6	TRBJ1-3	TRBD1	TGTGCCAGCAGCTTACTATCCGGGACAGTTGGAAACACCATATATTTT	CASSLLSGTVGNTIYF
.	TRBV5-4	TRBJ1-2	.	TGTGCCAGCAGCTTGGATCCAGGATCCTATGGCTACACCTTC	CASSLDPGSYGYTF
.	TRBV10-3	TRBJ2-3	.	TGTGCCATCAGTGATAGGGCGGGTACAGATACGCAGTATTTT	CAISDRAGTDTQYF
.	TRBV4-1	TRBJ1-2	TRBD1	TGCGCCAGCAGCCAGGTGCCGGGACAGGGATCTGGCTACACCTTC	CASSQVPGQGSGYTF
.	TRBV2	TRBJ1-3	.	TGTGCCAGCAGTGAAAGGAGGTCCTCTGGAAACACCATATATTTT	CASSERRSSGNTIYF
few	TRBV5-5	TRBJ2-1	TRBD1	TGTGCCAGCAGCGCTCCGGGACAGGGGGCTCGGGAGCAGTTCTTC	CASSAPGQGAREQFF
.	TRBV27	TRBJ2-2	.	TGTGCCAGCAGTTTGGTAAGACACTCGAACACCGGGGAGCTGTTTTTT	CASSLVRHSNTGELFF
.	TRBV30	TRBJ1-6	TRBD1	TGTGCCTGGGATGGGGGCGACAGGGTGGTTAACTCACCCCTCCACTTT	CAWDGGDRVVNSPLHF
.	TRBV2	TRBJ2-1	TRBD2	TGTGCCAGCCTTGCTTCCGCGGGGGGGCGGGGGTTCTTC	CASLASAGGRGFF
.	TRBV27	TRBJ1-2	TRBD1	TGTGCCAGCCGTCCGGGACAGGGGGGGAGCTACACCTTC	CASRPGQGGSYTF
.	TRBV19	TRBJ1-1	.	TGTGCCAGCAGGACTTATTTGAACACTGAAGCTTTCTTT	CASRTYLNTEAFF
.	TRBV7-6	TRBJ1-6	.	TGTGCCAGCAGCCTTACAGGGAGTTTTAGTTCACCCCTCCACTTT	CASSLTGSFSSPLHF
.	TRBV27	TRBJ2-1	TRBD2	TGTGCCAGCAGTTTATCGTATGAGCGGGAGATCTACAATGAGCAGTTCTTC	CASSLSYEREIYNEQFF
.	TRBV7-9	TRBJ2-5	.	TGTGCCAGCAGCTTTACGAGAGGAGAGACCCAGTACTTC	CASSFTRGETQYF
.	TRBV4-3	TRBJ2-1	.	TGCGCCAGCAGCCTCGGGAGTTACAATGAGCAGTTCTTC	CASSLGSYNEQFF
.	TRBV4-3	TRBJ1-3	.	TGCGCCAGCAGCCAAGATTGGGGGGGAACTGGAAACACCATATATTTT	CASSQDWGGTGNTIYF
few	TRBV2	TRBJ1-5	TRBD1	TGTGCCAGCAGTGCCGGGACAGGGGATCAGCCCCAGCATTTT	CASSAGTGDQPQHF
.	TRBV5-1	TRBJ2-2	TRBD2	TGCGCCAGCAGCTGGGGGGGATTAGGCACCGGGGAGCTGTTTTTT	CASSWGGLGTGELFF
.	TRBV5-1	TRBJ2-2	.	TGCGCCAGCAGCTTGGCCGGGACTCATTTAGGCGGGGAGCTGTTTTTT	CASSLAGTHLGGELFF
.	TRBV7-9	TRBJ2-7	TRBD1	TGTGCCAGCAGCTTCGGGACAGCTTACGAGCAGTACTTC	CASSFGTAYEQYF
.	TRBV11-3	TRBJ2-3	TRBD2	TGTGCCAGCAACCTGCAGGCGGGGGGCACAGATACGCAGTATTTT	CASNLQAGGTDTQYF
.	TRBV5-1	TRBJ2-1	TRBD2	TGCGCCAGCGACCGGGGGGACCATGAGCAGTTCTTC	CASDRGDHEQFF
.	TRBV5-4	TRBJ2-3	.	TGTGCCAGCAGCCCGGTGGCGGGACTCGTCACAGATACGCAGTATTTT	CASSPVAGLVTDTQYF
once	TRBV18	TRBJ2-1	.	TGTGCCAGCTCACCGGCGGGGGCCCCCTATAGAAATGAGCAGTTCTTC	CASSPAGAPYRNEQFF
.	TRBV27	TRBJ2-1	.	TGTGCCAGCAGTTGGGGCGGGAGAGGGGGTGAGCAGTTCTTC	CASSWGGRGGEQFF
.	TRBV5-1	TRBJ2-6	TRBD1	TGCGCCAGCAGCTTGGGGGGACAGGATGGCTCTGGGGCCAACGTCCTGACTTTC	CASSLGGQDGSGANVLTF
.	TRBV13	TRBJ1-3	.	TGTGCCAGCAGCTTAGGCCTTCGGGGGTCTGGAAACACCATATATTTT	CASSLGLRGSGNTIYF
.	TRBV6-6	TRBJ2-7	TRBD1	TGTGCCAGCAGTACCGGGACAGGGCAACTCTACGAGCAGTACTTC	CASSTGTGQLYEQYF
.	TRBV6-5	TRBJ1-3	.	TGTGCCAGCAGTCAGCAGGGTAGAGCAGACACCATATATTTT	CASSQQGRADTIYF
.	TRBV27	TRBJ2-7	.	TGTGCCAGCAGTTTAAGAGGGGGACGTCCCGTCTCCTACGAGCAGTACTTC	CASSLRGGRPVSYEQYF
.	TRBV6-6	TRBJ1-1	.	TGTGCCAGCATGATGGGGAGGAGCCCCCCGTCGGCTTTCTTT	CASMMGRSPPSAFF
.	TRBV6-6	TRBJ2-1	TRBD2	TGTGCCAGCAGTCCCTCGGGGGGGGTAGGAGACAATGAGCAGTTCTTC	CASSPSGGVGDNEQFF